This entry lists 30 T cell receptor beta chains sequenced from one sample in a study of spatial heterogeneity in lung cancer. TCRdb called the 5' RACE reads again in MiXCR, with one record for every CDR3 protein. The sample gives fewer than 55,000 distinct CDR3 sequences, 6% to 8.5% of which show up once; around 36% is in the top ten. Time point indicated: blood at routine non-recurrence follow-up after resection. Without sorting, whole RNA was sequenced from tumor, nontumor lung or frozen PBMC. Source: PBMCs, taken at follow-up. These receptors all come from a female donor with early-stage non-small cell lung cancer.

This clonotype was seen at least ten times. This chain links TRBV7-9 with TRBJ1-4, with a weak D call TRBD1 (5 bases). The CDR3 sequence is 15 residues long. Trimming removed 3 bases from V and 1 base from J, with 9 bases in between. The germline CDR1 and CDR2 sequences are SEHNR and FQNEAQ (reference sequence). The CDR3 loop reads CASSFRQRTNEKLFF. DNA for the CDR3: TGTGCCAGCAGCTTCCGACAGAGAACTAATGAAAAACTGTTTTTT.

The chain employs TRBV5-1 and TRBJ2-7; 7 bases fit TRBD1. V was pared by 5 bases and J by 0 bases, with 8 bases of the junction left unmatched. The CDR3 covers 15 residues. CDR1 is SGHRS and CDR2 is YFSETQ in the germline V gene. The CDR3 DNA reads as TGCGCCAGCAGACCACAGGGGCCTAGCTCCTACGAGCAGTACTTC. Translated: CASRPQGPSSYEQYF.

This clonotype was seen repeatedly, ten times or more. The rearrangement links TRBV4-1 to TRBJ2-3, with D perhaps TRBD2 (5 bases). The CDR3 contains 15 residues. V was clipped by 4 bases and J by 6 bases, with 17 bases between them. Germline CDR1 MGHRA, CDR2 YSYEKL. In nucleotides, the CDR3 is TGCGCCAGCAGCCTAGGGAACTCCCGCGGGGATACGCAGTATTTT. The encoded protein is CASSLGNSRGDTQYF.

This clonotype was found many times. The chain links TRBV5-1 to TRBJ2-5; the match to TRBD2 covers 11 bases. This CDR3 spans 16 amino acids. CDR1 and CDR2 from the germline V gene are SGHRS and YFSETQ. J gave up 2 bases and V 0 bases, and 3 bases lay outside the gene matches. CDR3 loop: CASSLVGTSGQETQYF. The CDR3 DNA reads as TGCGCCAGCAGCTTGGTGGGGACTAGCGGACAAGAGACCCAGTACTTC.

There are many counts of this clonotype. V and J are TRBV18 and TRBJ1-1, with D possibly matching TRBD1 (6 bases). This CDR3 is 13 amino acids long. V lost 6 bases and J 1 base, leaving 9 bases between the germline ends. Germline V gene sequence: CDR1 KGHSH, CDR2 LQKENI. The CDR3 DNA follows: TGTGCCAGCTCCAGGACAGCGAACACTGAAGCTTTCTTT. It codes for CASSRTANTEAFF.

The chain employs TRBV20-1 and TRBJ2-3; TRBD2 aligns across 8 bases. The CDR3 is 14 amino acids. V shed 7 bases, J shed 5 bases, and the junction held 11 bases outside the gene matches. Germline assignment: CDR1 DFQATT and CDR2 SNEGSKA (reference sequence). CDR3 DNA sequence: TGCAGTGTTTCGAGCGGGGGCGGGGTAGATACGCAGTATTTT. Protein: CSVSSGGGVDTQYF.

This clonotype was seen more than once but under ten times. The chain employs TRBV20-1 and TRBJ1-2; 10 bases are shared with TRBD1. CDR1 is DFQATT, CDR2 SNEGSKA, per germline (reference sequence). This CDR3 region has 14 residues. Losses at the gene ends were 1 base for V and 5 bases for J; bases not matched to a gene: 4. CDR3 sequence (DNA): TGCAGTGCTAGAGGGGACAGGGGCCCATATGGCTACACCTTC. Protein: CSARGDRGPYGYTF.

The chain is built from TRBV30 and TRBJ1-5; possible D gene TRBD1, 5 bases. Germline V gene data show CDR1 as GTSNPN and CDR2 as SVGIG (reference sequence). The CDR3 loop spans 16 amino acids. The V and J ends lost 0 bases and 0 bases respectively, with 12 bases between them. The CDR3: CAWSVTGRYSNQPQHF. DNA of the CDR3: TGTGCCTGGAGTGTAACAGGCCGCTATAGCAATCAGCCCCAGCATTTT. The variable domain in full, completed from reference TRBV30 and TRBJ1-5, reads SQTIHQWPATLVQPVGSPLSLECTVEGTSNPNLYWYRQAAGRGLQLLFYSVGIGQISSEVPQNLSASRPQDRQFILSSKKLLLSDSGFYLCAWSVTGRYSNQPQHFGDGTRLSIL.

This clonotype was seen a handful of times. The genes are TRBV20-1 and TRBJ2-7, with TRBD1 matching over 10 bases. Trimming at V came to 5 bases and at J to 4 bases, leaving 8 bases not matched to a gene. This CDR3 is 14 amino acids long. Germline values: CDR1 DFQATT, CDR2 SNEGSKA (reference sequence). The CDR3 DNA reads TGCAGTGCTGCCTCCGGGACAGGGGCTTACGAGCAGTACTTC. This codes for CSAASGTGAYEQYF.

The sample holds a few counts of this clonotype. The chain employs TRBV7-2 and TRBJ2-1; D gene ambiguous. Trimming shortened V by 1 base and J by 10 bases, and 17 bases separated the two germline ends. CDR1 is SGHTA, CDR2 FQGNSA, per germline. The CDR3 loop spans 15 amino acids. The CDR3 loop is CASSLDRSTSREQFF. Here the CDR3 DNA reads TGTGCCAGCAGCTTAGACCGCTCGACTTCGCGGGAGCAGTTCTTC.

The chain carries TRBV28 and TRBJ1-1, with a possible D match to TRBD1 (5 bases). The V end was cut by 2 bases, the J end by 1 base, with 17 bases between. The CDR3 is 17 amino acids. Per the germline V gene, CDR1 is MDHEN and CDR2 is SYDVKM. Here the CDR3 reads CASSLPLPGYANTEAFF. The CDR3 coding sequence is TGTGCCAGCAGTTTACCCTTACCAGGGTATGCGAACACTGAAGCTTTCTTT.

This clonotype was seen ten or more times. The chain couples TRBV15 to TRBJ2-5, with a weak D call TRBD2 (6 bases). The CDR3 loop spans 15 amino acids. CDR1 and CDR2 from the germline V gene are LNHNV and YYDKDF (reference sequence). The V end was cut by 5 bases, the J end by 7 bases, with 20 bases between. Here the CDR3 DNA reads TGTGCCACCAGCTCCCGGGGCCCTATCGGGGGGACCCAGTACTTC. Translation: CATSSRGPIGGTQYF.

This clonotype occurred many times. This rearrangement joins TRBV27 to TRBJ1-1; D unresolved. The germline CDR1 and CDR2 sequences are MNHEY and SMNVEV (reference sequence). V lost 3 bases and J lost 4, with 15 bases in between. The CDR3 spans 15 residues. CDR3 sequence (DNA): TGTGCCAGCAGTTTCCCTGGAGGGTTGGTCACTGAAGCTTTCTTT. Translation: CASSFPGGLVTEAFF.

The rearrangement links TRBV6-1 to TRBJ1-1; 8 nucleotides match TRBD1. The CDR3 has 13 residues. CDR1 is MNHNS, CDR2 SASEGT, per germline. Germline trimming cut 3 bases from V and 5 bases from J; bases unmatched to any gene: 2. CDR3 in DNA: TGTGCCAGCAGTGAGCAGGGGGCAACTGAAGCTTTCTTT. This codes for CASSEQGATEAFF.

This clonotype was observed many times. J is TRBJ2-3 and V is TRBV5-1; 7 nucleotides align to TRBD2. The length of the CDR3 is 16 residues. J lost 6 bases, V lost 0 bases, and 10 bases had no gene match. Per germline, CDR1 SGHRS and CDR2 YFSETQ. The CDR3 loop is CASSLARGGSLDTQYF. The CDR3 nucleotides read TGCGCCAGCAGCTTGGCGAGGGGAGGGTCACTCGATACGCAGTATTTT.

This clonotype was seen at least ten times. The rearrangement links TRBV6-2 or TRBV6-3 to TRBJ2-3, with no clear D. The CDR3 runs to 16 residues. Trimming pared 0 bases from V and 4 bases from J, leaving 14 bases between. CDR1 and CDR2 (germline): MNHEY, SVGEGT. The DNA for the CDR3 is TGTGCCAGCAGTTACTCAGGCCGGGTACGGGCAGATACGCAGTATTTT. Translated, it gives CASSYSGRVRADTQYF.

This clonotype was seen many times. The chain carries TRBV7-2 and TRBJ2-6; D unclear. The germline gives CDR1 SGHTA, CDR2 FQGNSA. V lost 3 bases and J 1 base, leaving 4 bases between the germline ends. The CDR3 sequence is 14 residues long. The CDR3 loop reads CASSFGSGANVLTF. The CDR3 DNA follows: TGTGCCAGCAGCTTCGGGTCTGGGGCCAACGTCCTGACTTTC.

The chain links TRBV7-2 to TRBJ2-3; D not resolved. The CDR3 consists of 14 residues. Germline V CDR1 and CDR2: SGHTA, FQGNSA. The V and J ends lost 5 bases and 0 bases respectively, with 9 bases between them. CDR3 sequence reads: CASSTPLSTDTQYF. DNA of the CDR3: TGTGCCAGCAGCACTCCCCTGAGCACAGATACGCAGTATTTT. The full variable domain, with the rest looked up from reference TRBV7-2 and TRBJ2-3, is GAGVSQSPSNKVTEKGKDVELRCDPISGHTALYWYRQSLGQGLEFLIYFQGNSAPDKSGLPSDRFSAERTGGSVSTLTIQRTQQEDSAVYLCASSTPLSTDTQYFGPGTRLTVL.

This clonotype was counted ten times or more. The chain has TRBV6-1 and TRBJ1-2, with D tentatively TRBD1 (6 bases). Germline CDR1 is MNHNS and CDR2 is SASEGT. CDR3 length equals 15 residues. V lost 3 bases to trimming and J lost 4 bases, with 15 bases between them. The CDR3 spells CASSEEQGTIYGYTF. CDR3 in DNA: TGTGCCAGCAGTGAGGAACAGGGCACGATCTATGGCTACACCTTC.

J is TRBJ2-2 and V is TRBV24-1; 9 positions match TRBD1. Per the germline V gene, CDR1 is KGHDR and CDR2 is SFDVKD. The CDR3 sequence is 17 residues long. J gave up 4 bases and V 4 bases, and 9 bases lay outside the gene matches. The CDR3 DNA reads TGTGCCACCAGTGACCCTGGACAGGGGATGGGCACCGGGGAGCTGTTTTTT. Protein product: CATSDPGQGMGTGELFF.

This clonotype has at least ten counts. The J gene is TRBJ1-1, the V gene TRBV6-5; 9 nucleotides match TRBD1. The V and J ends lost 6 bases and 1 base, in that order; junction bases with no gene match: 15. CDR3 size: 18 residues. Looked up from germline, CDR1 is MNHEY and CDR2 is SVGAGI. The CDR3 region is CASRYTSFGTGTNTEAFF. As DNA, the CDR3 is TGTGCCAGCAGATACACTAGTTTCGGGACAGGGACGAACACTGAAGCTTTCTTT.

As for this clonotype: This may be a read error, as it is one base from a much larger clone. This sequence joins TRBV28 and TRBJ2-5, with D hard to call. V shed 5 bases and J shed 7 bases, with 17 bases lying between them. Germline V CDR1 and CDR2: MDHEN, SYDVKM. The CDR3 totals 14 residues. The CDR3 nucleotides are TGTGCCAGCAGTCCCATGACAAGATTTAGGACCCAGTACTTC. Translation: CASSPMTRFRTQYF. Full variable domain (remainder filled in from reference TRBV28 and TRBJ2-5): DVKVTQSSRYLVKRTGEKVFLECVQDMDHENMFWYRQDPGLGLRLIYFSYDVKMKEKGDIPEGYSVSREKKERFSLILESASTNQTSMYLCASSPMTRFRTQYFGPGTRLLVL.

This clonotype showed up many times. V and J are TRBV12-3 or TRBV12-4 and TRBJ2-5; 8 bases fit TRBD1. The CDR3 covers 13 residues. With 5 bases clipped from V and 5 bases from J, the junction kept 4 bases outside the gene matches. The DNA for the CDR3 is TGTGCCAGCAGTCTCCGGGACAGGGAGACCCAGTACTTC. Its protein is CASSLRDRETQYF.

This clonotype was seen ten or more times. In DNA, the CDR3 is TGTGCCAGCAGGGGTCCGGGAGTCAATCAGCCCCAGCATTTT. This encodes CASRGPGVNQPQHF. The rearrangement joins TRBV7-6 to TRBJ1-5; D not certain. Looked up from germline, CDR1 is SGHVS and CDR2 is FNYEAQ. V was pared by 6 bases and J by 3 bases, with 12 bases between. This CDR3 region has 14 residues.

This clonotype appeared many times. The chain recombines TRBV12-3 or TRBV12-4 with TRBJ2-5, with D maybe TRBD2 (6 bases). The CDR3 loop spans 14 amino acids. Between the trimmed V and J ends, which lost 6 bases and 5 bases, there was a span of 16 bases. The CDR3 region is CASSRDSLGETQYF. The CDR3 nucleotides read TGTGCCAGCAGCCGGGACTCCCTGGGGGAGACCCAGTACTTC.

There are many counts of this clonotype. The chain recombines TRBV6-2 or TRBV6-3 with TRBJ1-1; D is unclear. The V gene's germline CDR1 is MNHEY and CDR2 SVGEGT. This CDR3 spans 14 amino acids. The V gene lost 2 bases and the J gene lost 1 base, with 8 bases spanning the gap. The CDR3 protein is CASSYRGWNTEAFF. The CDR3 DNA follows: TGTGCCAGCAGTTACCGCGGCTGGAACACTGAAGCTTTCTTT.

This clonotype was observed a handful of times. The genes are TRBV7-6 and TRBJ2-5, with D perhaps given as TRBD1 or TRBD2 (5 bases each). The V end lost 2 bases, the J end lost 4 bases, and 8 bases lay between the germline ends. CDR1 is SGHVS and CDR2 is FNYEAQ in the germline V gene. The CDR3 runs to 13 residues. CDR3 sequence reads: CASSLLGTETQYF. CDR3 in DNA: TGTGCCAGCAGCTTATTAGGGACAGAGACCCAGTACTTC.

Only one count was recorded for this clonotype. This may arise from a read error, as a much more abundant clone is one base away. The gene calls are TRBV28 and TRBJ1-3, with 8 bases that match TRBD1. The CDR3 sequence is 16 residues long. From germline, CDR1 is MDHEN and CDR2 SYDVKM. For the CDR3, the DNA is TGTGTCAGCCTCCGGGACAGGCTAATCTCTGGAAACACCATATATTTT. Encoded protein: CVSLRDRLISGNTIYF.

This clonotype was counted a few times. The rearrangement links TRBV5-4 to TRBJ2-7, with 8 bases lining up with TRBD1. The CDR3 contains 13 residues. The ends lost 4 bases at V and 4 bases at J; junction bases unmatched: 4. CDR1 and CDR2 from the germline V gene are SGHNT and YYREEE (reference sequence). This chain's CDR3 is CASSRDRTYEQYF. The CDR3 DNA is TGTGCCAGCAGCAGGGACAGGACATACGAGCAGTACTTC.

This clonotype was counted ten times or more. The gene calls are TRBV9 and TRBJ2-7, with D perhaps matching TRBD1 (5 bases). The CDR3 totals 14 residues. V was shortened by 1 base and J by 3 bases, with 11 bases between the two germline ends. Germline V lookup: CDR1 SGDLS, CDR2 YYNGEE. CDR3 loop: CASSVWFDSYEQYF. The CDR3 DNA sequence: TGTGCCAGCAGCGTATGGTTTGACAGCTACGAGCAGTACTTC.